These 8 T cell receptor beta chains share one sample of origin, sequenced in a study of OX40 agonist ivuxolimab in advanced cancers. The repertoire was sequenced with immunoSEQ multiplex PCR; TCRdb's copy has only in-frame clones and lacks some. The sample comprises tens of thousands of clones, over 75% of which are singletons, and around 19% rests with the top ten. Sequencing was performed on CD4+ or CD8+ T cells sorted from blood, taken in a trial of the OX40 agonist ivuxolimab. Receptors originate from an adult with an advanced solid tumor such as melanoma, head and neck, liver or kidney cancer.

V usage is TRBV2 and J usage is TRBJ2-5; TRBD1 is a possible D gene (6 bases). V gave up 0 bases and J gave up 3 bases, with 20 bases separating them. The germline V gene encodes CDR1 SNHLY and CDR2 FYNNEI. The CDR3 extends over 18 amino acids. This CDR3 is CASSEAANRAIREETQYF. CDR3 DNA: TGTGCCAGCAGTGAAGCGGCGAACAGGGCGATTAGGGAAGAGACCCAGTACTTC.

This chain joins TRBV19 and TRBJ1-5; D perhaps matches TRBD1 (5 bases). The germline V gene has CDR1 LNHDA and CDR2 SQIVND (reference sequence). V was cut by 5 bases and J by 6 bases, with 17 bases left in between. The CDR3 runs to 15 residues. The CDR3 here is CASSLYIGTGQPQHF. CDR3 sequence (DNA): TGTGCCAGTAGTTTGTACATCGGAACAGGTCAGCCCCAGCATTTT.

This sequence joins TRBV6-1 and TRBJ2-2, with a weak D call TRBD2 (6 bases). The germline CDR1 and CDR2 sequences are MNHNS and SASEGT. V lost 4 bases and J 7 bases, leaving 16 bases between the germline ends. The CDR3 spans 15 residues. The CDR3 DNA reads as TGTGCCAGCAGTGCCACCGTCGGGGGAGTCGGGGAGCTGTTTTTT. It is translated as CASSATVGGVGELFF.

This clone showed up just a few times. The chain uses TRBV5-4 and TRBJ1-1; D ambiguous. The CDR3 has 11 residues. V was trimmed by 2 bases and J by 8 bases, leaving 7 bases between them. Germline assignment: CDR1 SGHNT and CDR2 YYREEE (reference sequence). For the CDR3, the DNA is TGTGCCAGCAGCTTTTCTTCGGAAGCTTTCTTT. As protein: CASSFSSEAFF.

The genes are TRBV4-1 and TRBJ2-1, with 14 bases that match TRBD2. Germline CDR1 reads MGHRA; CDR2 reads YSYEKL. Unmatched junction bases numbered 6, after V lost 4 bases and J lost 7 bases. The CDR3 contains 16 residues. The CDR3 DNA sequence: TGCGCCAGCAGCCCGACTAGCGGGGGGGCCGGGAATGAGCAGTTCTTC. Translated, it gives CASSPTSGGAGNEQFF.

Concerning this clone itself: A far larger clone is one nucleotide away, so this likely arose from a read error. This sequence joins TRBV7-9 and TRBJ2-3; 9 bases are shared with TRBD2. Germline loops: CDR1 SEHNR, CDR2 FQNEAQ (reference sequence). Unmatched junction bases numbered 9, after V lost 5 bases and J lost 0 bases. CDR3 size: 17 residues. The CDR3 DNA sequence: TGTGCCAGCAGCCCCGGAGCGGGGGGCACGAGCACAGATACGCAGTATTTT. The encoded protein is CASSPGAGGTSTDTQYF.

The chain combines TRBV11-3 with TRBJ2-3; D is perhaps TRBD1 (6 bases). Germline V lookup: CDR1 SGHNT, CDR2 YENEEA. The CDR3 is 15 amino acids. Between the trimmed V and J ends, which lost 5 bases and 1 base, there was a span of 13 bases. In DNA form, the CDR3 reads TGTGCCAGCAGCCCGGAAGGGGGAGGCACAGATACGCAGTATTTT. It is translated as CASSPEGGGTDTQYF. The variable domain in full, with the rest retrieved from reference TRBV11-3 and TRBJ2-3, is EAGVVQSPRYKIIEKKQPVAFWCNPISGHNTLYWYLQNLGQGPELLIRYENEEAVDDSQLPKDRFSAERLKGVDSTLKIQPAELGDSAVYLCASSPEGGGTDTQYFGPGTRLTVL.

A single count supports this clone. The chain combines TRBV13 with TRBJ1-3; 8 bases map to TRBD1. J was trimmed by 3 bases and V by 5 bases; bases with no gene match: 6. Germline assignment: CDR1 PRHDT and CDR2 FYEKMQ (reference sequence). The CDR3 spans 15 residues. CDR3: CASSLQGALGNTIYF. The DNA for the CDR3 is TGTGCCAGCAGCCTCCAGGGGGCACTTGGAAACACCATATATTTT. Full variable domain (missing parts from reference TRBV13 and TRBJ1-3): AAGVIQSPRHLIKEKRETATLKCYPIPRHDTVYWYQQGPGQDPQFLISFYEKMQSDKGSIPDRFSAQQFSDYHSELNMSSLELGDSALYFCASSLQGALGNTIYFGEGSWLTVV.